The clone carrying this T cell receptor (beta chain) was counted a few times. What it recognizes is unknown. The data belong to a study of beta chain features in type 1 diabetes. Points from the study as a whole: Naive, central memory and regulatory TCRB repertoires appeared more similar among patients than healthy donors. Shortening that was moderate but significant affected the TCRB CDR3s of Type 1 diabetes patients in all four CD4+ subsets.

This CDR3 is 15 amino acids long. Per germline, CDR1 SEHNR and CDR2 FQNEAQ (reference sequence). Trimming cost V 8 bases and J 1 base; bases outside gene matches: 9. The whole isolated RNA underwent reverse transcription, so sequencing captured expressed TCRB transcripts. The protocol was immunoSEQ multiplex PCR, while the TCRdb copy is restricted to in-frame clones and leaves out a portion. The data show some 120,000 clones, around 16% seen once. The source of this sequence is a man between 18 and 35 years old with type 1 diabetes. The chain carries TRBV7-9 and TRBJ2-5, with 8 bases that match TRBD2. Sequenced input: central memory CD4+ T cells from blood. Written as DNA, the CDR3 is TGTGCCAGCGGGCCTCAGGCGGGGGGCCAAGAGACCCAGTACTTC. This sequence encodes CASGPQAGGQETQYF.